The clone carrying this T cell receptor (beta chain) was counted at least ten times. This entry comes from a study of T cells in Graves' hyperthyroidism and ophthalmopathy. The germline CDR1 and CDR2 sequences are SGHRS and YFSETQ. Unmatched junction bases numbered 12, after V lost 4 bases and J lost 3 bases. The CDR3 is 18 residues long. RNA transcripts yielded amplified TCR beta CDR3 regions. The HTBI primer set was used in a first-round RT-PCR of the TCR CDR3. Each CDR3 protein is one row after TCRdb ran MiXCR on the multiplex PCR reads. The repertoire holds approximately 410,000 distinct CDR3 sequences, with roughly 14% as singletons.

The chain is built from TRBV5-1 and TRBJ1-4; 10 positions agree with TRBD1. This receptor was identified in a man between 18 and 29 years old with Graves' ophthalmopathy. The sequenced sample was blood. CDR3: CASSPNSGQGVANEKLFF. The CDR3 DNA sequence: TGCGCCAGCAGCCCCAACTCCGGACAGGGGGTGGCTAATGAAAAACTGTTTTTT.